This T cell receptor beta chain was identified during a study of vaccination effects on CD4 cells after COVID-19. On this clone: The antigen is undetermined.

Sequencing was preceded by expansion of antigen-specific CD4+ T cells with viral peptide pools in the ViraFEST assay. With 9 to 11 days of culture completed, CD4+ T cells were isolated. Negative nucleocapsid antibody tests before and after vaccination confirmed no previous SARS-CoV-2 infection. The ends lost 6 bases at V and 5 bases at J; junction bases unmatched: 10. The CDR3 is 15 residues long. Germline V gives CDR1 SNHLY, CDR2 FYNNEI. The repertoire was sequenced with immunoSEQ multiplex PCR; TCRdb's copy has only in-frame clones and lacks some. Of about 48,000 clones detected, 60% to 80% appear once; the ten largest clones hold roughly 5.6%.

This material consisted of CD4+ T cells from PBMCs cultured with HCoV-OC43 spike peptides, taken before COVID-19 vaccination. Subset given: HCoV-OC43 spike overlapping peptide pool stimulation. The V gene is TRBV2, the J gene TRBJ2-5; 9 nucleotides agree with TRBD1. The TCR sequence derives from a human donor who received a COVID-19 vaccine. CDR3 amino acids: CASSANRDREETQYF. The CDR3 nucleotides read TGTGCCAGCAGCGCCAACCGGGACAGGGAGGAGACCCAGTACTTC.